The present TCR beta chain was sequenced within a study of Tregs in tolerant kidney transplant recipients. Study results and limitations: Validation in larger populations is needed because few patients were studied. For some patients, primers changed over time, blocking nucleotide-level comparison.

Worth noting for this clone: Its antigen is still unknown. The junction shows a germline mismatch at one end, possibly a read error. The read terminates 3 residues ahead of where the CDR3 ends, so the germline J gene completes it.

Only in-frame clones appear in the TCRdb table, and some are missing; sequencing was by immunoSEQ multiplex PCR. The sample is made up of approximately 11,000 clones, and the top ten hold about 25% of it. The nonmyeloablative bone marrow transplants came from related graft donors, with transient mixed chimerism. Unstimulated regulatory T cells (CD4+CD25+CD127-), CD4+CD25- non-regulatory cells, CD4 and CD8 cells were FACS-sorted from thawed PBMCs. The germline gives CDR1 LGHNA, CDR2 YNFKEQ. CDR3 length equals 14 residues. This TCR derives from a human patient who received a combined kidney and bone marrow transplant. Some T cells may be graft donor cells. Sequences were derived from CD8+ T cells from blood (PBMCs), sampled 24 months after the transplant. The chain recombines TRBV4-2 with TRBJ2-7, with D possibly being TRBD2 (6 bases). The CDR3 is CASSHQYGGYEQYF. The part of the CDR3 DNA that was read is TGCGCCAGCAGCCATCAGTACGGGGGTTACGAG.